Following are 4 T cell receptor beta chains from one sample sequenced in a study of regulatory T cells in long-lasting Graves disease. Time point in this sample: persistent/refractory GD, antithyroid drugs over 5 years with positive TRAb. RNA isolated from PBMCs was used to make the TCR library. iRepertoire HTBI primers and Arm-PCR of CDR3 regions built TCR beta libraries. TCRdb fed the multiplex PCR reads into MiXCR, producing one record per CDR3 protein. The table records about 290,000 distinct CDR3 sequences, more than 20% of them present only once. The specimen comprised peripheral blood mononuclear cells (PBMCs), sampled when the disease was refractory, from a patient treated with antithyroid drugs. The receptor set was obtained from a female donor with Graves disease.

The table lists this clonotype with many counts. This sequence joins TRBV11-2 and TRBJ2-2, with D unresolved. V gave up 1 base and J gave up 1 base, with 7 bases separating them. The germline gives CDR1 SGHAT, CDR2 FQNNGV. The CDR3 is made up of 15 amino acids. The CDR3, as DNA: TGTGCCAGCAGCTTAGTAGCACGGAACACCGGGGAGCTGTTTTTT. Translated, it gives CASSLVARNTGELFF.

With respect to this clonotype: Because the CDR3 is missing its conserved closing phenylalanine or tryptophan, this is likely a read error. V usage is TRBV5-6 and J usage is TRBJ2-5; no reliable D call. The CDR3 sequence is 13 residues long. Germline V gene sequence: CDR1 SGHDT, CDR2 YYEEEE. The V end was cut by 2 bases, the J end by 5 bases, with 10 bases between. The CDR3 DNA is TGTGCCAGCAGCTTAGACCTCTCGGAGACCCAGTACCTC. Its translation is CASSLDLSETQYL.

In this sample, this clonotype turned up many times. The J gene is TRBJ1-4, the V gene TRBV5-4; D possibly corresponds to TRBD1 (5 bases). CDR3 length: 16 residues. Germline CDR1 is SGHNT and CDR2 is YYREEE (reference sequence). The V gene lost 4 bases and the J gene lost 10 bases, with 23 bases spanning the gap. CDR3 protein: CASSMGPPKDLGKLFF. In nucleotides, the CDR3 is TGTGCCAGCAGCATGGGACCTCCAAAGGACCTTGGAAAACTGTTTTTT.

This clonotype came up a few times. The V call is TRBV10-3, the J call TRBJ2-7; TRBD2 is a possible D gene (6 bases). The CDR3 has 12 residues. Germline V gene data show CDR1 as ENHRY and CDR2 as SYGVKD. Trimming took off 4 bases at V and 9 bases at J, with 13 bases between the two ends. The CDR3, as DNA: TGTGCCATCAGTGGGGGAGGAAATCTGCAGTACTTC. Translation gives CAISGGGNLQYF.